This T cell receptor beta chain was recovered during a study of T cells after yellow fever vaccination. The overall study: Fractions low in cell number were prepared with SMART-Seq v4 Ultra Low Input. Overall study results and limits: Researchers cautioned that FACS-sorted repertoires could harbor abundant clonotypes contaminating from the bulk population.

Germline values: CDR1 SGHRS, CDR2 YFSETQ. The CDR3 has 18 amino acids. V shed 0 bases and J 1 base; nucleotides not matched to a gene: 12. UMIs and a universal primer site were added when TCR cDNA was made by 5'RACE template switching. TCRdb fed the 5' RACE reads into MiXCR, producing one record per CDR3 protein. This table has approximately 69,000 distinct CDR3 sequences, approximately 5% appearing once. This clonotype was counted at least ten times. Its antigen remains unknown. V and J are TRBV5-1 and TRBJ1-1; 7 bases agree with TRBD1. This specimen was CD4+ T cells sorted from PBMCs, taken approximately 16 days after the first yellow fever vaccination. This sequence originates from a man between 18 and 35 years old who received the YFV17D yellow fever vaccine. The DNA of the CDR3 is TGCGCCAGCAGCTTGGCCCCGACAGGGAGAAAATGGAACACTGAAGCTTTCTTT. It encodes CASSLAPTGRKWNTEAFF.